The 25 T cell receptor beta chains in this list originate from one sample, sequenced in a study of graft-versus-host responses after intestinal transplantation. Lamina propria and intraepithelial lymphocytes were released by processing graft tissue. The table came from immunoSEQ multiplex PCR; TCRdb's copy has only in-frame clones and leaves some out. The sample contains under 15,000 clones, around 77% of which appear only once. Sample: ileum tissue, taken about 26 days after intestinal transplant. The receptors originated from a human patient who received an intestinal transplant, so some T cells may come from the graft donor.

The rearrangement links TRBV29-1 to TRBJ2-3; 12 bases align to TRBD2. Germline lookup yields CDR1 SQVTM and CDR2 ANQGSEA. CDR3 length equals 14 residues. J gave up 5 bases and V 3 bases, and 3 bases lay outside the gene matches. Here the CDR3 DNA reads TGCAGCGTTGAGACTAGCGGGGGCAGAGATACGCAGTATTTT. Translating gives CSVETSGGRDTQYF.

This chain joins TRBV5-6 and TRBJ2-2; 8 bases match TRBD1. The V and J ends lost 5 bases and 3 bases, in that order; junction bases with no gene match: 6. Germline-derived CDR1 and CDR2 are SGHDT and YYEEEE. There are 15 residues in the CDR3. Here the CDR3 DNA reads TGTGCCAGCAGTCTGGTGGACAGGGACACCGGGGAGCTGTTTTTT. It yields the protein CASSLVDRDTGELFF.

The V gene is TRBV5-6, the J gene TRBJ2-5; TRBD2 agrees at 10 bases. The CDR3 consists of 19 residues. The V segment lost 2 bases and the J segment 1 base; nucleotides outside the gene matches: 14. CDR1 SGHDT and CDR2 YYEEEE come from the germline V gene. DNA for the CDR3: TGTGCCAGCAGCTTCCCCCCAGCTAAGGTAGCGGGGGGCCAAGAGACCCAGTACTTC. Protein product: CASSFPPAKVAGGQETQYF.

The rearrangement uses TRBV19 and TRBJ2-1; weak D call: TRBD2 (6 bases). V lost 1 base, J lost 1 base, and 14 bases lay in between. In germline, CDR1 is LNHDA, CDR2 SQIVND (reference sequence). The CDR3 length is 17 residues. As DNA, the CDR3 is TGTGCCAGTAGTATAGGGGACCTGGGGGGTTCCTACAATGAGCAGTTCTTC. It encodes CASSIGDLGGSYNEQFF.

This chain connects TRBV4-2 to TRBJ2-3, with TRBD1 as a possible D gene (6 bases). The CDR3 is 16 residues long. Germline V gene sequence: CDR1 LGHNA, CDR2 YNFKEQ. Trimming cost V 0 bases and J 4 bases, with 14 bases left between them. As DNA, the CDR3 is TGTGCCAGCAGCCAAGATGAAAACAGGGTATCAGATACGCAGTATTTT. This gives the protein CASSQDENRVSDTQYF.

This clone was seen once. The chain uses TRBV29-1 and TRBJ2-3, with 7 bases lining up with TRBD1. Trimming at V came to 4 bases and at J to 7 bases, leaving 5 bases not matched to a gene. The CDR3 extends over 12 amino acids. Germline values: CDR1 SQVTM, CDR2 ANQGSEA. In nucleotides, the CDR3 is TGCAGCGTTGTCACAGGGGCTAATACGCAGTATTTT. This sequence encodes CSVVTGANTQYF.

The chain joins TRBV6-1 to TRBJ2-2; 8 positions agree with TRBD1. The germline V gene has CDR1 MNHNS and CDR2 SASEGT. Trimming cost V 4 bases and J 7 bases; bases outside gene matches: 5. This CDR3 contains 14 residues. CDR3 loop: CASSVLQGDGELFF. Here the CDR3 DNA reads TGTGCCAGCAGTGTACTACAGGGGGACGGGGAGCTGTTTTTT.

This chain uses TRBV28 with TRBJ2-7, with D possibly being TRBD2 (6 bases). Germline V gives CDR1 MDHEN, CDR2 SYDVKM. The CDR3 runs to 17 residues. V lost 5 bases to trimming and J lost 3 bases, with 23 bases between them. This chain's CDR3 is CASSRYVGSSGDYEQYV. CDR3 nucleotide sequence: TGTGCCAGCAGTCGTTATGTGGGGAGCTCGGGGGACTACGAGCAGTACGTC.

The chain uses TRBV27 and TRBJ1-5, with no clear D. This CDR3 is built from 12 residues. Germline V gene data show CDR1 as MNHEY and CDR2 as SMNVEV (reference sequence). Trimming stripped 7 bases from V and 2 bases from J, with 6 bases between. DNA of the CDR3: TGTGCCAGCACGGAGGGCAATCAGCCCCAGCATTTT. This sequence encodes CASTEGNQPQHF.

This chain joins TRBV19 and TRBJ1-2; maybe TRBD1 (5 bases). CDR3 length: 13 residues. With 7 bases removed from V and 3 bases from J, the gap between germline ends came to 12 bases. Germline CDR1 LNHDA, CDR2 SQIVND (reference sequence). The CDR3 here is CASTPGGDYGYTF. The CDR3 nucleotides are TGTGCCAGTACCCCGGGAGGGGACTATGGCTACACCTTC.

The J gene is TRBJ2-7, the V gene TRBV28; D ambiguous. Germline-derived CDR1 and CDR2 are MDHEN and SYDVKM. The CDR3 consists of 17 residues. Trimming left V 7 bases short and J 2 bases short, with 24 bases between. CDR3 DNA: TGTGCCAGCAAAATCAAGGCAGGCGACACGGTGGCCTACGAGCAGTACTTC. Protein product: CASKIKAGDTVAYEQYF. Full variable domain (missing parts from reference TRBV28 and TRBJ2-7): DVKVTQSSRYLVKRTGEKVFLECVQDMDHENMFWYRQDPGLGLRLIYFSYDVKMKEKGDIPEGYSVSREKKERFSLILESASTNQTSMYLCASKIKAGDTVAYEQYFGPGTRLTVT.

This clone was picked up a small number of times. This sequence joins TRBV29-1 and TRBJ2-5, with 9 bases matching TRBD2. The CDR3 consists of 17 residues. Per germline, CDR1 SQVTM and CDR2 ANQGSEA. V lost 3 bases and J lost 5; bases outside the gene matches: 16. The CDR3 here is CSVDPRASGTSGETQYF. In DNA, the CDR3 is TGCAGCGTTGATCCCCGGGCTAGCGGGACCTCTGGTGAGACCCAGTACTTC.

The V call is TRBV29-1, the J call TRBJ2-3; 10 bases match TRBD2. With 3 bases clipped from V and 3 bases from J, the junction kept 0 bases outside the gene matches. This CDR3 is built from 13 residues. Germline values: CDR1 SQVTM, CDR2 ANQGSEA. The CDR3 DNA sequence: TGCAGCGTTGATAGCGGGGGGACAGATACGCAGTATTTT. Translated: CSVDSGGTDTQYF.

The DNA of the CDR3 is TGTGCCAGCAGTGTACCCGGGAGGTACAATGAGCAGTTCTTC. It is translated as CASSVPGRYNEQFF. The chain combines TRBV6-5 with TRBJ2-1, with 7 bases that match TRBD2. Germline CDR1 MNHEY, CDR2 SVGAGI. CDR3 length equals 14 residues. J was trimmed by 4 bases and V by 5 bases; bases with no gene match: 5.

The J gene is TRBJ2-7, the V gene TRBV11-2, with D possibly TRBD2 on 5 matching bases. The germline CDR1 and CDR2 sequences are SGHAT and FQNNGV. Trimming left V 1 base short and J 3 bases short, with 10 bases between. The CDR3 is 14 residues long. CDR3 loop: CASSLGHGDYEQYV. Written as DNA, the CDR3 is TGTGCCAGCAGCTTAGGCCACGGGGACTACGAGCAGTACGTC.

The rearrangement uses TRBV15 and TRBJ2-5, with a tentative D call TRBD2 (7 bases). The CDR3 is 18 amino acids. Germline CDR1 LNHNV, CDR2 YYDKDF (reference sequence). The V gene lost 0 bases and the J gene lost 7 bases, with 24 bases spanning the gap. The CDR3 DNA reads TGTGCCACCAGCAGAGAAGGGGGACTGGGAGGGAACGCGGGGACCCAGTACTTC. Protein sequence: CATSREGGLGGNAGTQYF.

The rearrangement links TRBV18 to TRBJ2-7; D might be TRBD1 (6 bases). V shed 0 bases and J shed 2 bases, with 11 bases lying between them. This CDR3 spans 15 amino acids. Per germline, CDR1 KGHSH and CDR2 LQKENI. As DNA, the CDR3 is TGTGCCAGCTCACCACCACAGGGACGAGCCTACGAGCAGTACGTC. This encodes CASSPPQGRAYEQYV.

The chain combines TRBV6-5 with TRBJ2-7, with 11 nucleotides matching TRBD1. CDR1 is MNHEY and CDR2 is SVGAGI in the germline V gene. Trimming cost V 5 bases and J 6 bases; bases outside gene matches: 3. There are 13 residues in the CDR3. The DNA for the CDR3 is TGTGCCAGCAGTGTCGGACAGGGGGCCGAGCAGTACGTC. Its protein is CASSVGQGAEQYV.

The rearrangement uses TRBV19 and TRBJ2-1, with 9 bases that match TRBD2. Trimming removed 5 bases from V and 4 bases from J; junction bases left unmatched: 3. This CDR3 has 14 residues. The germline V gene has CDR1 LNHDA and CDR2 SQIVND (reference sequence). The CDR3 DNA reads TGTGCCAGTAGTTCGGCGGGGGGGTACAATGAGCAGTTCTTC. Translation: CASSSAGGYNEQFF. Supplemented by reference TRBV19 and TRBJ2-1, the full variable domain reads DGGITQSPKYLFRKEGQNVTLSCEQNLNHDAMYWYRQDPGQGLRLIYYSQIVNDFQKGDIAEGYSVSREKKESFPLTVTSAQKNPTAFYLCASSSAGGYNEQFFGPGTRLTVL.

The V and J genes are TRBV7-6 and TRBJ2-2; 11 positions agree with TRBD2. Germline trimming cut 4 bases from V and 3 bases from J; bases unmatched to any gene: 16. CDR3 length equals 20 residues. From germline, CDR1 is SGHVS and CDR2 FNYEAQ. The CDR3 loop is CASSSPPISGGADYTGELFF. DNA for the CDR3: TGTGCCAGCAGCTCCCCTCCCATTAGCGGGGGGGCCGATTACACCGGGGAGCTGTTTTTT.

Only one count was recorded for this clone. The DNA of the CDR3 is TGTGCCAGCAGTTACTCCCGCACAATGAACACTGAAGCTTTCTTT. It translates to CASSYSRTMNTEAFF. The V call is TRBV6-5, the J call TRBJ1-1; D call uncertain. V was cut by 0 bases and J by 0 bases, with 8 bases left in between. The germline V gene encodes CDR1 MNHEY and CDR2 SVGAGI. The CDR3 totals 15 residues.

The J gene is TRBJ2-7, the V gene TRBV28; 9 bases map to TRBD1. Trimming removed 1 base from V and 7 bases from J; junction bases left unmatched: 2. Germline V lookup: CDR1 MDHEN, CDR2 SYDVKM. CDR3 size: 13 residues. Here the CDR3 DNA reads TGTGCCAGCAGTTTATTTGACAGGGGGGAGCAGTACGTC. This gives the protein CASSLFDRGEQYV.

In its sample, this clone ranks as medium-sized (0.01 to 0.1%). The chain uses TRBV7-2 and TRBJ2-1; TRBD2 agrees at 8 bases. Losses at the gene ends were 1 base for V and 9 bases for J; bases not matched to a gene: 5. Germline V CDR1 and CDR2: SGHTA, FQGNSA. CDR3 size: 14 residues. CDR3 nucleotides: TGTGCCAGCAGCTTAGGCGGGGGGTTAGTTGAGCAGTTCTTC. Protein: CASSLGGGLVEQFF.

This clone has just a few counts. The V call is TRBV7-9, the J call TRBJ2-5, with D possibly being TRBD2 (5 bases). Germline CDR1 and CDR2: SEHNR and FQNEAQ (reference sequence). The CDR3 is made up of 13 amino acids. V was pared by 5 bases and J by 5 bases, with 12 bases between. The CDR3 spells CASSPLALETQYF. The DNA of the CDR3 is TGTGCCAGCAGCCCGCTAGCTTTGGAGACCCAGTACTTC.

The J gene is TRBJ2-2, the V gene TRBV15, with TRBD1 matching over 10 bases. The CDR3 contains 16 residues. Trimming at V came to 6 bases and at J to 4 bases, leaving 8 bases not matched to a gene. Germline loops: CDR1 LNHNV, CDR2 YYDKDF (reference sequence). The DNA of the CDR3 is TGTGCCACCAGTCCGACAGGGGGCAGAGGCACCGGGGAGCTGTTTTTT. This sequence encodes CATSPTGGRGTGELFF.